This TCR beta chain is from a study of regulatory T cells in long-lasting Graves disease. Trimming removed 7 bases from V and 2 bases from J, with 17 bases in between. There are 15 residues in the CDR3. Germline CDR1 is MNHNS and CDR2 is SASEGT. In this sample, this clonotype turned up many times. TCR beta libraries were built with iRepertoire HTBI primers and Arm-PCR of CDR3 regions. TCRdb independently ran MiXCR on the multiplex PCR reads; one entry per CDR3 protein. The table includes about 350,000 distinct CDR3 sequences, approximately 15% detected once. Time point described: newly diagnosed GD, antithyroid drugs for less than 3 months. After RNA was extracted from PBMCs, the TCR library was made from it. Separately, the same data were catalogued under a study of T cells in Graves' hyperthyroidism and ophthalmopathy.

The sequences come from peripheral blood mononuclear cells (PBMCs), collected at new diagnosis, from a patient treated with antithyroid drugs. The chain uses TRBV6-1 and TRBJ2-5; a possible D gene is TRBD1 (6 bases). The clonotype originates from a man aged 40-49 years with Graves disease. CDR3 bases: TGTGCCAGCACGGTTGCCGGGACAAGACAAGAGACCCAGTACTTC. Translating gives CASTVAGTRQETQYF.